These 28 T cell receptor beta chains came from one sample sequenced in a study of control samples from healthy donors and cancer patients. Using immunoSEQ multiplex PCR, the repertoire was profiled, and TCRdb retains in-frame clones only, with some absent. This sample has 100,000 or so clones; more than 85% occur once, and the top ten carry around 1%. The specimen sequenced was blood. The source of these receptors is a young woman in good health.

The V gene is TRBV6-1, the J gene TRBJ1-6, with D maybe TRBD1 (5 bases). The CDR3 is made up of 15 amino acids. The V end was cut by 4 bases, the J end by 10 bases, with 17 bases between. Germline-derived CDR1 and CDR2 are MNHNS and SASEGT. The CDR3 here is CASSAAGRGDSPLHF. The CDR3 DNA sequence: TGTGCCAGCAGTGCAGCGGGACGGGGGGACTCACCCCTCCACTTT.

The chain links TRBV9 to TRBJ2-2, with a tentative D call TRBD1 (5 bases). The V end was cut by 0 bases, the J end by 1 base, with 10 bases between. CDR1 is SGDLS and CDR2 is YYNGEE in the germline V gene. The CDR3 is 16 residues long. CDR3 amino acids: CASSVEIRVNTGELFF. CDR3 sequence (DNA): TGTGCCAGCAGCGTAGAAATCAGGGTGAACACCGGGGAGCTGTTTTTT.

The chain joins TRBV6-5 to TRBJ2-7; TRBD1 matches at 9 bases. This CDR3 is 16 amino acids long. J gave up 3 bases and V 5 bases, and 11 bases lay outside the gene matches. From germline, CDR1 is MNHEY and CDR2 SVGAGI. The CDR3 spells CASSNYNRDRDYEQYF. The CDR3 region has the DNA TGTGCCAGCAGTAACTACAACCGGGACAGGGACTACGAGCAGTACTTC.

The rearrangement joins TRBV5-5 to TRBJ2-1; 8 nucleotides line up with TRBD2. The J segment lost 9 bases and the V segment lost 4 bases, leaving 15 bases of the junction unmatched. Germline CDR1 is SGHKS and CDR2 is YYEKEE (reference sequence). CDR3 length: 16 residues. The CDR3 region is CASSPSGGGARSEQFF. In DNA form, the CDR3 reads TGTGCCAGCAGCCCCTCCGGGGGGGGCGCACGGAGTGAGCAGTTCTTC.

The chain carries TRBV27 and TRBJ1-6; no clear D gene. The CDR3 consists of 16 residues. The germline gives CDR1 MNHEY, CDR2 SMNVEV (reference sequence). V lost 5 bases and J 4 bases, leaving 15 bases between the germline ends. This chain's CDR3 is CASSRRVNGYNSPLHF. The CDR3 DNA reads TGTGCCAGCAGTCGAAGGGTAAACGGTTATAATTCACCCCTCCACTTT.

V and J are TRBV5-1 and TRBJ1-4; 10 bases align to TRBD1. J gave up 0 bases and V 4 bases, and 6 bases lay outside the gene matches. Germline V CDR1 and CDR2: SGHRS, YFSETQ. This CDR3 spans 17 amino acids. CDR3 sequence: CASSPPGQGATNEKLFF. The CDR3 DNA reads TGCGCCAGCAGCCCGCCCGGACAGGGGGCAACTAATGAAAAACTGTTTTTT.

The chain employs TRBV4-1 and TRBJ1-4; possible D gene TRBD1, 5 bases. The V gene lost 1 base and the J gene lost 0 bases, with 21 bases spanning the gap. Germline assignment: CDR1 MGHRA and CDR2 YSYEKL. The CDR3 sequence is 20 residues long. The CDR3 DNA is TGCGCCAGCAGCCAAGGGTATAGGGGCGACCAATATGCAACTAATGAAAAACTGTTTTTT. Translation: CASSQGYRGDQYATNEKLFF.

The J gene is TRBJ1-1, the V gene TRBV29-1, with TRBD1 as a possible D gene (6 bases). The CDR3 length is 13 residues. Trimming cost V 6 bases and J 1 base, with 12 bases left between them. Germline CDR1 is SQVTM and CDR2 is ANQGSEA. The CDR3 sequence is CSVGQSQNTEAFF. The CDR3 DNA sequence: TGCAGCGTCGGACAGTCGCAGAACACTGAAGCTTTCTTT. The whole variable domain, remainder taken from reference TRBV29-1 and TRBJ1-1, is SAVISQKPSRDICQRGTSLTIQCQVDSQVTMMFWYRQQPGQSLTLIATANQGSEATYESGFVIDKFPISRPNLTFSTLTVSNMSPEDSSIYLCSVGQSQNTEAFFGQGTRLTVV.

The chain couples TRBV7-6 to TRBJ2-2; D gene uncertain. This CDR3 has 16 amino acids. The germline gives CDR1 SGHVS, CDR2 FNYEAQ. The V end lost 1 base, the J end lost 2 bases, and 11 bases lay between the germline ends. DNA of the CDR3: TGTGCCAGCAGCTTAGGCAGACTTATTAACACCGGGGAGCTGTTTTTT. Amino acid sequence: CASSLGRLINTGELFF. Using reference TRBV7-6 and TRBJ2-2 for the parts outside the CDR3, the full variable domain is GAGVSQSPRYKVTKRGQDVALRCDPISGHVSLYWYRQALGQGPEFLTYFNYEAQQDKSGLPNDRFSAERPEGSISTLTIQRTEQRDSAMYRCASSLGRLINTGELFFGEGSRLTVL.

The chain combines TRBV4-1 with TRBJ2-1, with 7 positions matching TRBD2. The CDR3 has 13 residues. The trim removed 5 bases at V and 4 bases at J, leaving 2 bases unmatched. Germline lookup yields CDR1 MGHRA and CDR2 YSYEKL. Here the CDR3 reads CASSGGGYNEQFF. The DNA of the CDR3 is TGCGCCAGCAGCGGGGGGGGTTACAATGAGCAGTTCTTC.

The chain couples TRBV2 to TRBJ2-7, with D unresolved. CDR3 size: 13 residues. V lost 7 bases, J lost 6 bases, and 16 bases lay in between. Germline loops: CDR1 SNHLY, CDR2 FYNNEI. CDR3 nucleotide sequence: TGTGCCAGCATGGGCCCTGAGGCAACCGAGCAGTACTTC. Its protein is CASMGPEATEQYF.

The chain recombines TRBV5-4 with TRBJ2-7; D is uncertain. The CDR3 extends over 13 amino acids. CDR1 SGHNT and CDR2 YYREEE come from the germline V gene (reference sequence). V was trimmed by 2 bases and J by 1 base, leaving 7 bases between them. Written as DNA, the CDR3 is TGTGCCAGCAGCTTATCGGCTTCCTACGAGCAGTACTTC. This gives the protein CASSLSASYEQYF.

This rearrangement joins TRBV15 to TRBJ1-5, with D unclear. The germline V and J ends were trimmed by 1 base and 8 bases, with 15 bases remaining between them. The CDR3 consists of 15 residues. Germline V gene data show CDR1 as LNHNV and CDR2 as YYDKDF (reference sequence). This chain's CDR3 is CATSRGTAVLEPQHF. As DNA, the CDR3 is TGTGCCACCAGCAGAGGGACGGCAGTCTTGGAGCCCCAGCATTTT.

The J gene is TRBJ1-2, the V gene TRBV3-1 (or the pseudogene TRBV3-2); tentatively, D is TRBD1 (5 bases). V lost 1 base, J lost 8 bases, and 8 bases lay in between. Germline V gives CDR1 LGHDT, CDR2 YNNKEL (reference sequence). This CDR3 spans 12 amino acids. CDR3 region: CASSQGDVGYTF. The DNA of the CDR3 is TGTGCCAGCAGCCAAGGGGACGTCGGCTACACCTTC.

V is TRBV6-5 and J is TRBJ1-1; the match to TRBD1 covers 8 bases. Germline-derived CDR1 and CDR2 are MNHEY and SVGAGI. The CDR3 runs to 12 residues. V lost 0 bases and J lost 11; bases outside the gene matches: 2. CDR3 residues: CASSYSTGVAFF. Here the CDR3 DNA reads TGTGCCAGCAGTTACTCGACAGGGGTCGCTTTCTTT.

The J gene is TRBJ1-6, the V gene TRBV7-9, with TRBD1 identical over 7 bases. The germline gives CDR1 SEHNR, CDR2 FQNEAQ (reference sequence). This CDR3 has 15 residues. Germline trimming cut 4 bases from V and 6 bases from J; bases unmatched to any gene: 6. The CDR3 DNA follows: TGTGCCAGCAGCTCGCCGGGACAGATTAATTCACCCCTCCACTTT. It translates to CASSSPGQINSPLHF.

V and J are TRBV5-1 and TRBJ2-5, with 8 positions matching TRBD1. This CDR3 has 16 amino acids. The J segment lost 3 bases and the V segment lost 5 bases, leaving 12 bases of the junction unmatched. Germline assignment: CDR1 SGHRS and CDR2 YFSETQ. CDR3: CASRYLEQGAKETQYF. The CDR3 DNA follows: TGCGCCAGCAGGTATTTGGAGCAGGGGGCTAAAGAGACCCAGTACTTC.

The gene calls are TRBV6-5 and TRBJ2-3; possibly TRBD2 for D (5 bases). The germline gives CDR1 MNHEY, CDR2 SVGAGI. This CDR3 comprises 14 residues. V was cut by 0 bases and J by 3 bases, with 7 bases left in between. The CDR3 protein is CASSYSRVTDTQYF. The CDR3 DNA sequence: TGTGCCAGCAGTTACTCGAGGGTTACAGATACGCAGTATTTT.

The rearrangement uses TRBV6-6 and TRBJ2-1; 8 bases are a match to TRBD2. Germline values: CDR1 MNHNY, CDR2 SVGAGI (reference sequence). This CDR3 spans 18 amino acids. V was pared by 5 bases and J by 3 bases, with 15 bases of the junction left unmatched. This CDR3 reads CASSPAGFSGTNYNEQFF. The CDR3 coding sequence is TGTGCCAGCAGTCCCGCTGGTTTTAGCGGGACGAACTACAATGAGCAGTTCTTC.

The V call is TRBV7-8, the J call TRBJ2-7, with D tentatively TRBD1 (6 bases). The CDR3 sequence is 15 residues long. The germline V gene has CDR1 SGHVS and CDR2 FQNEAQ. V was shortened by 1 base and J by 2 bases, with 12 bases between the two germline ends. CDR3: CASSLEARGTYEQYF. CDR3 nucleotides: TGTGCCAGCAGCTTAGAGGCCAGGGGTACCTACGAGCAGTACTTC.

J is TRBJ2-1 and V is TRBV30; TRBD2 might be the D (6 bases). CDR1 and CDR2 (germline): GTSNPN, SVGIG (reference sequence). This CDR3 spans 13 amino acids. The V end lost 3 bases, the J end lost 9 bases, and 15 bases lay between the germline ends. DNA of the CDR3: TGTGCCTGGAGCGGGAGTGGGGTAGGTGAGCAGTTCTTC. It specifies CAWSGSGVGEQFF.

The chain couples TRBV5-1 to TRBJ2-3, with D possibly matching TRBD2 (7 bases). The V gene lost 1 base and the J gene lost 6 bases, with 12 bases spanning the gap. Germline loops: CDR1 SGHRS, CDR2 YFSETQ. This CDR3 spans 14 amino acids. The CDR3 sequence is CASSLRGGLDTQYF. The CDR3 nucleotides are TGCGCCAGCAGCTTGAGGGGGGGCCTCGATACGCAGTATTTT.

The gene calls are TRBV5-1 and TRBJ1-1; 12 nucleotides agree with TRBD1. Germline loops: CDR1 SGHRS, CDR2 YFSETQ. Trimming removed 3 bases from V and 5 bases from J; junction bases left unmatched: 8. The CDR3 runs to 16 residues. For the CDR3, the DNA is TGCGCCAGCAGCTCAAGGGACAGGGGGCTTGGGACTGAAGCTTTCTTT. This codes for CASSSRDRGLGTEAFF.

This sequence joins TRBV29-1 and TRBJ2-1; 12 bases are a match to TRBD2. The CDR3 sequence is 16 residues long. Germline CDR1 and CDR2: SQVTM and ANQGSEA. V trimming: 7 bases; J trimming: 7 bases; junction bases outside the gene matches: 14. Here the CDR3 DNA reads TGCAGCGCTGAGGGCCTAGCGGGGGGGCCCCGGAATGAGCAGTTCTTC. Translating gives CSAEGLAGGPRNEQFF.

The chain has TRBV19 and TRBJ1-2; D not resolved. Per germline, CDR1 LNHDA and CDR2 SQIVND (reference sequence). Trimming stripped 3 bases from V and 0 bases from J, with 8 bases between. This CDR3 is built from 14 residues. The CDR3, as DNA: TGTGCCAGTAGTATCCCTTTGACTAACTATGGCTACACCTTC. Translation: CASSIPLTNYGYTF.

CDR3 sequence (DNA): TGCGCCAGCAGTGAGCCAGGGAGGGAAAAACTGTTTTTT. Translation: CASSEPGREKLFF. This sequence joins TRBV10-2 and TRBJ1-4; D might be TRBD1 (5 bases). Germline V gene lookup returns CDR1 WSHSY and CDR2 SAAADI. V lost 2 bases, J lost 8 bases, and 9 bases lay in between. The CDR3 is 13 residues long.

V is TRBV7-3 and J is TRBJ1-3; D not resolved. Trimming cost V 1 base and J 2 bases, with 12 bases left between them. The CDR3 is 16 amino acids. Germline V CDR1 and CDR2: SGHTA, FQGTGA. The CDR3 DNA sequence: TGTGCCAGCAGCTTAAGTCGGATATGGGCTGGAAACACCATATATTTT. It codes for CASSLSRIWAGNTIYF. Using reference TRBV7-3 and TRBJ1-3 for the parts outside the CDR3, the full variable domain is GAGVSQTPSNKVTEKGKYVELRCDPISGHTALYWYRQSLGQGPEFLIYFQGTGAADDSGLPNDRFFAVRPEGSVSTLKIQRTERGDSAVYLCASSLSRIWAGNTIYFGEGSWLTVV.

The V and J genes are TRBV28 and TRBJ2-7; TRBD2 is a possible D gene (6 bases). Trimming took 5 bases from V and 7 from J, leaving 18 bases between them. Germline lookup yields CDR1 MDHEN and CDR2 SYDVKM. The CDR3 sequence is 14 residues long. The DNA for the CDR3 is TGTGCCAGCAGTCCCCTGACGGGGGTGGGGGAGCAGTACTTC. Its protein product is CASSPLTGVGEQYF.